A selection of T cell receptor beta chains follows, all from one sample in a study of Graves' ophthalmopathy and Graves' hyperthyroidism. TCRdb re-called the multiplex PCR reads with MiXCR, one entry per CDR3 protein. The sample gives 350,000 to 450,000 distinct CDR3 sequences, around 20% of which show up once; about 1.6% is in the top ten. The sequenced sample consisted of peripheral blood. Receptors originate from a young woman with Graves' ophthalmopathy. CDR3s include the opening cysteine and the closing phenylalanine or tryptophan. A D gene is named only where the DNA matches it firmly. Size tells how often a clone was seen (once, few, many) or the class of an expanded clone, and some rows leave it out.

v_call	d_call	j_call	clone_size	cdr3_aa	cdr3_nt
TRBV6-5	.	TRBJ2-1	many	CASSYREVIYNEQFF	TGTGCCAGCAGTTACAGGGAGGTGATATACAATGAGCAGTTCTTC
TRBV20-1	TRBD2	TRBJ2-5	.	CSATHPGLAFQETQYF	TGCAGTGCTACCCACCCGGGACTAGCATTCCAAGAGACCCAGTACTTC
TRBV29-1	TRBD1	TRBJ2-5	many	CSVLTGGLLVQETQYF	TGCAGCGTTTTAACAGGGGGCCTCCTGGTCCAAGAGACCCAGTACTTC
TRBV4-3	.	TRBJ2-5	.	CASSQDVLETQYF	TGCGCCAGCAGCCAAGATGTGTTGGAGACCCAGTACTTC
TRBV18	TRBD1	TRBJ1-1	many	CASSHETGGRNTEAFF	TGTGCCAGCTCACACGAGACAGGGGGCAGGAACACTGAAGCTTTCTTT
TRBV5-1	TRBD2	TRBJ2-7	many	CASSPDPGLADYEQYF	TGCGCCAGCAGCCCGGACCCCGGACTAGCGGACTACGAGCAGTACTTC
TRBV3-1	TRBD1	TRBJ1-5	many	CASSQQGGQPQHF	TGTGCCAGCAGCCAACAGGGGGGTCAGCCCCAGCATTTT
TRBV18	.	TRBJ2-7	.	CASSPSEGGSYEQYF	TGTGCCAGCTCACCTTCCGAGGGCGGAAGCTACGAGCAGTACTTC
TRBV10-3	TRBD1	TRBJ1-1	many	CATFTDRDTEAFF	TGTGCCACTTTCACCGACAGGGACACTGAAGCTTTCTTT
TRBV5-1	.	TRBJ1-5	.	CASSLIGEGNQPQHF	TGCGCCAGCAGCTTGATTGGGGAGGGGAATCAGCCCCAGCATTTT
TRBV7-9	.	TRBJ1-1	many	CASSITKNTEAFF	TGTGCCAGCAGCATCACGAAGAACACTGAAGCTTTCTTT
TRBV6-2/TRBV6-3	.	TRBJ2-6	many	CASSYAGTGANVLTF	TGTGCCAGCAGTTATGCGGGGACTGGGGCCAACGTCCTGACTTTC
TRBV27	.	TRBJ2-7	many	CASSSGDTYEQYF	TGTGCCAGCAGTTCCGGGGACACCTACGAGCAGTACTTC
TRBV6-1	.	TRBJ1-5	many	CASRDDGTGQPQHF	TGTGCCAGCAGGGACGATGGGACCGGGCAGCCCCAGCATTTT
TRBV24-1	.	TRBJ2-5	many	CATSEPLDGQETQYF	TGTGCCACCAGTGAGCCACTAGATGGCCAAGAGACCCAGTACTTC
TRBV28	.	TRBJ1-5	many	CASKSNQPQHF	TGTGCCAGCAAAAGCAATCAGCCCCAGCATTTT
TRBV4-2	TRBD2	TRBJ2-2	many	CASSQEGTRGTGELFF	TGTGCCAGCAGCCAAGAGGGGACTAGGGGCACCGGGGAGCTGTTTTTT
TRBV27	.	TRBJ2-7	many	CASSPLVFVGDEQYF	TGTGCCAGCAGTCCGCTGGTCTTCGTTGGGGACGAGCAGTACTTC
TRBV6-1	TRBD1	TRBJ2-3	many	CASSGGRGRGDTQYF	TGTGCCAGCAGTGGGGGAAGGGGGCGAGGGGATACGCAGTATTTT
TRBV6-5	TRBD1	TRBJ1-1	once	CASSSPGQGRAEAFF	TGTGCCAGCAGTTCCCCGGGACAGGGTCGCGCTGAAGCTTTCTTT
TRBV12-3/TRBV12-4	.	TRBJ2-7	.	CASRQASSYEQYF	TGTGCCAGCCGGCAGGCCTCTTCGTACGAGCAGTACTTC
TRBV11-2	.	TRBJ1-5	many	CASSLDVAGASNQPQHF	TGTGCCAGCAGCTTAGATGTCGCAGGGGCGAGCAATCAGCCCCAGCATTTT
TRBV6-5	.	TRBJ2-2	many	CASSPWGGGNTGELFF	TGTGCCAGCAGTCCCTGGGGTGGGGGGAACACCGGGGAGCTGTTTTTT
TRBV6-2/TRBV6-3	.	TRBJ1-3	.	CASSYSYHFGTGTRSSGNTIYF	TGTGCCAGCAGTTACTCGTACCATTTTGGAACAGGCACACGGAGCTCTGGAAACACCATATATTTT
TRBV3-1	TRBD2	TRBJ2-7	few	CASSLSAASGYEQYF	TGTGCCAGCAGCCTTTCGGCGGCTAGCGGATACGAGCAGTACTTC
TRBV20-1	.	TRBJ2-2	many	CSASPRERRNTGELFF	TGCAGTGCTAGTCCCCGGGAAAGGAGAAACACCGGGGAGCTGTTTTTT
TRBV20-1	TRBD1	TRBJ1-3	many	CSARGQGAPGNTIYF	TGCAGTGCTAGAGGACAGGGGGCTCCGGGGAACACCATATATTTT
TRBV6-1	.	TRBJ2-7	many	CASRELDQTYEQYF	TGTGCCAGCAGAGAGCTGGATCAGACCTACGAGCAGTACTTC
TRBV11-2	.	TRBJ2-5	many	CASSLGAVQETQYF	TGTGCCAGCAGCTTAGGGGCCGTGCAAGAGACCCAGTACTTC
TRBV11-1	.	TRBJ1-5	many	CASSSSLVPGPYGNQPQHF	TGTGCCAGCAGCTCCTCTCTAGTTCCGGGACCCTATGGCAATCAGCCCCAGCATTTT
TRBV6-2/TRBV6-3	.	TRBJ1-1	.	CASSAQENTEAFF	TGTGCCAGCAGTGCTCAGGAGAACACTGAAGCTTTCTTT
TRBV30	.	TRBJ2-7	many	CAYETGKGRYF	TGTGCCTATGAAACAGGGAAAGGGAGATACTTC
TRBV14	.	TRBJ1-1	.	CASSHPGGTSAFF	TGTGCCAGCAGCCATCCGGGTGGGACTTCAGCTTTCTTT
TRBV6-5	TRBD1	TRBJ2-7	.	CASSYSRQGGYEQYF	TGTGCCAGCAGTTACTCGAGACAGGGCGGGTACGAGCAGTACTTC
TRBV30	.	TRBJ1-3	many	CAWSVSITGNTIYF	TGTGCCTGGAGTGTATCTATCACTGGAAACACCATATATTTT
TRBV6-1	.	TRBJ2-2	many	CASRQGTANTGELFF	TGTGCCAGCAGGCAGGGCACGGCGAACACCGGGGAGCTGTTTTTT
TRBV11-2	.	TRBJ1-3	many	CASSSRNRGNTIYF	TGTGCCAGCAGCTCCAGGAATAGAGGAAACACCATATATTTT
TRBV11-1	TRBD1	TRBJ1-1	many	CASSLKGDRGDEAFF	TGTGCCAGCAGCCTAAAGGGGGACAGGGGGGACGAAGCTTTCTTT
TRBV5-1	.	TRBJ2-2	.	CASSLDKEIGELFF	TGCGCCAGCAGCTTGGATAAGGAGATCGGGGAGCTGTTTTTT
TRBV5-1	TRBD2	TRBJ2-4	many	CASSSGTHLAENIQYF	TGCGCCAGCAGCTCGGGGACGCACCTAGCGGAAAACATTCAGTACTTC
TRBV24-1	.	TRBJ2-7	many	CATRDSSSYEQYF	TGTGCCACCAGGGACAGTTCCTCCTACGAGCAGTACTTC
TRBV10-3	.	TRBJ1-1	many	CATHLSANTEAFF	TGTGCCACTCATTTAAGCGCGAACACTGAAGCTTTCTTT
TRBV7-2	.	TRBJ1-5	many	CASSVPSWGESQPQHF	TGTGCCAGCAGCGTCCCCAGTTGGGGCGAGAGTCAGCCCCAGCATTTT
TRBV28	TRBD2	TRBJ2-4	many	CASREGRTKNIQYF	TGTGCCAGCCGGGAGGGGAGGACCAAAAACATTCAGTACTTC
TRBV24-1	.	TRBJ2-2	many	CATSSLLQGQGNTGELFF	TGTGCCACCAGTTCACTCCTCCAGGGGCAGGGGAACACCGGGGAGCTGTTTTTT
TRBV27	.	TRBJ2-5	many	CASSLFRVAETQYF	TGTGCCAGCAGTTTATTCAGGGTAGCAGAGACCCAGTACTTC
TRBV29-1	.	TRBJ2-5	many	CSVEDRPGTQYF	TGCAGCGTTGAAGACCGACCGGGGACCCAGTACTTC
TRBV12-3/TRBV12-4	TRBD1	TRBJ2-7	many	CASSFPGQGVYEQYF	TGTGCCAGCAGTTTCCCGGGACAGGGGGTTTACGAGCAGTACTTC